The 27 T cell receptor beta chains below were found in one sample sequenced in a study of beta chain features in type 1 diabetes (dated by TCRdb to 2016 to 2018). What the study reported, not specific to this receptor: In all four CD4+ subsets, TCRB CDR3 length was moderately but significantly shorter in type 1 diabetes patients.

Libraries were made using the immunoSEQ multiplex PCR assay. All of the isolated RNA was reverse transcribed with the High Capacity cDNA Reverse Transcription Kit, so expressed TCRB transcripts were sequenced. As stored in TCRdb, this immuneACCESS dataset retains in-frame rearrangements with V and J assigned. A fraction of the clones does not appear; measured against another copy, unresolved V genes explain less than half of the discrepancy, and the remainder lacks a known reason. The sample records 300,000 to 350,000 clones, approximately 13% of which are singletons. Roughly 0.015% of the sample is taken by the ten largest. Their recognized antigens are unknown. Sample: naive CD4+ T cells from blood. Interpreted using the paper, the cell subset or site label stands for: true naive CD4+ T cells. These receptors were taken from a woman aged 18-29 years with type 1 diabetes.

This clone came up a few times. V gene TRBV18 combines with J gene TRBJ1-4; TRBD1 agrees at 7 bases. Germline CDR1 is KGHSH and CDR2 is LQKENI. This CDR3 has 15 residues. Trimming removed 3 bases from V and 8 bases from J; junction bases left unmatched: 9. CDR3 in amino acids: CASSPRQGFDEKLFF. CDR3 bases: TGTGCCAGCTCACCGAGACAGGGTTTTGACGAAAAACTGTTTTTT.

A few counts support this clone. The chain joins TRBV2 to TRBJ1-5; D unclear. This CDR3 is 13 amino acids long. Deletions cut 5 bases from V and 0 bases from J, with 5 bases between. Germline CDR1 SNHLY, CDR2 FYNNEI. The CDR3 here is CASSTDSNQPQHF. As DNA, the CDR3 is TGTGCCAGCAGTACAGATAGCAATCAGCCCCAGCATTTT.

The rearrangement uses TRBV19 and TRBJ2-1, with D maybe TRBD1 (5 bases). The V end lost 6 bases, the J end lost 6 bases, and 18 bases lay between the germline ends. The CDR3 is 15 amino acids. The germline V gene encodes CDR1 LNHDA and CDR2 SQIVND (reference sequence). The CDR3 sequence is CASRTDSSLFNEQFF. The CDR3 nucleotides are TGTGCCAGTAGAACAGACAGTTCTCTCTTCAATGAGCAGTTCTTC.

The J gene is TRBJ1-1, the V gene TRBV18, with D possibly matching TRBD1 (6 bases). V was shortened by 6 bases and J by 0 bases, with 8 bases between the two germline ends. This CDR3 has 13 residues. Germline V CDR1 and CDR2: KGHSH, LQKENI. The CDR3 DNA reads TGTGCCAGCTCCAGGGGACTGAACACTGAAGCTTTCTTT. This encodes CASSRGLNTEAFF.

In this sample, this clone turned up a few times. The J gene is TRBJ2-3, the V gene TRBV29-1, with D tentatively TRBD2 (5 bases). Trimming left V 2 bases short and J 0 bases short, with 12 bases between. This CDR3 region has 15 residues. The germline CDR1 and CDR2 sequences are SQVTM and ANQGSEA. The CDR3 DNA reads as TGCAGCGTTGAAATTACGGGATCCAGCACAGATACGCAGTATTTT. Its translation is CSVEITGSSTDTQYF.

This chain joins TRBV5-1 and TRBJ2-6; D is possibly TRBD2 (5 bases). This CDR3 region has 15 residues. Between the trimmed V and J ends, which lost 3 bases and 0 bases, there was a span of 7 bases. The germline V gene has CDR1 SGHRS and CDR2 YFSETQ. The CDR3 bases are TGCGCCAGCAGCTGGGGAGTCTCTGGGGCCAACGTCCTGACTTTC. Translation: CASSWGVSGANVLTF.

This clone was detected a few times. The CDR3 spells CASSPLTGLNTEAFF. In DNA, the CDR3 is TGTGCCAGCAGTCCTCTAACAGGGCTGAACACTGAAGCTTTCTTT. The rearrangement joins TRBV9 to TRBJ1-1, with D possibly TRBD1 on 6 matching bases. Trimming took off 5 bases at V and 0 bases at J, with 14 bases between the two ends. This CDR3 has 15 residues. The germline gives CDR1 SGDLS, CDR2 YYNGEE.

This clone turned up a few times. This chain uses TRBV4-1 with TRBJ2-5, with 10 bases identical to TRBD2. V was pared by 4 bases and J by 2 bases, with 1 base of the junction left unmatched. This CDR3 spans 14 amino acids. Germline V lookup: CDR1 MGHRA, CDR2 YSYEKL. The CDR3 nucleotides are TGCGCCAGCAGCCTACTAGCGGGACAAGAGACCCAGTACTTC. Translating it yields CASSLLAGQETQYF.

This clone was counted a few times. J is TRBJ2-3 and V is TRBV11-2, with D possibly being TRBD2 (6 bases). Germline CDR1 reads SGHAT; CDR2 reads FQNNGV. The CDR3 runs 16 residues. The V end was cut by 3 bases, the J end by 2 bases, with 15 bases between. CDR3 DNA sequence: TGTGCCAGCAGCTTTACGGCGGGACTTAACACAGATACGCAGTATTTT. Protein product: CASSFTAGLNTDTQYF.

This rearrangement joins TRBV23-1 to TRBJ1-1, with D tentatively TRBD1 (6 bases). TRBV23-1 is an ORF; its function is uncertain. Trimming removed 7 bases at V and 1 base at J, with 10 bases between. The CDR3 spans 13 residues. CDR3 region: CASKGVGNTEAFF. The CDR3, as DNA: TGCGCCAGCAAGGGGGTAGGGAACACTGAAGCTTTCTTT.

V and J are TRBV28 and TRBJ2-2, with 7 bases identical to TRBD1. CDR3 length equals 15 residues. Per germline, CDR1 MDHEN and CDR2 SYDVKM. Unmatched junction bases numbered 7, after V lost 6 bases and J lost 3 bases. As DNA, the CDR3 is TGTGCCAGCAGCATCCGAGACAGGGACACCGGGGAGCTGTTTTTT. This sequence encodes CASSIRDRDTGELFF.

Only a few counts were recorded for this clone. The chain carries TRBV27 and TRBJ2-7; TRBD2 is a possible D gene (5 bases). The CDR3 spans 13 residues. Germline loops: CDR1 MNHEY, CDR2 SMNVEV (reference sequence). V was shortened by 5 bases and J by 7 bases, with 15 bases between the two germline ends. CDR3: CASSVSRWEEQYF. The CDR3 bases are TGTGCCAGCAGTGTTTCCCGCTGGGAGGAGCAGTACTTC.

The chain links TRBV30 to TRBJ2-4; TRBD2 aligns across 9 bases. V lost 0 bases and J lost 8; bases outside the gene matches: 14. Germline V gives CDR1 GTSNPN, CDR2 SVGIG (reference sequence). There are 17 residues in the CDR3. This CDR3 reads CAWSVLAGTEKGDIQYF. The CDR3 coding sequence is TGTGCCTGGAGTGTGCTAGCGGGGACCGAAAAAGGCGACATTCAGTACTTC.

This clone showed up just a few times. V gene TRBV14 combines with J gene TRBJ2-7; 7 bases are a match to TRBD1. This CDR3 spans 13 amino acids. J gave up 5 bases and V 4 bases, and 5 bases lay outside the gene matches. CDR1 SGHDN and CDR2 FVKESK come from the germline V gene. DNA of the CDR3: TGTGCCAGCAGCCCGACCAGGGGGAACGAGCAGTACTTC. This codes for CASSPTRGNEQYF.

The rearrangement uses TRBV10-2 and TRBJ2-3; 7 bases match TRBD2. CDR3 size: 13 residues. With 10 bases clipped from V and 4 bases from J, the junction kept 8 bases outside the gene matches. The germline V gene has CDR1 WSHSY and CDR2 SAAADI. CDR3 in DNA: TGCGCCACGGGATCGGGGGGAGCAGATACGCAGTATTTT. It codes for CATGSGGADTQYF.

This clone was observed a few times. The V gene is TRBV19, the J gene TRBJ1-2; 9 bases line up with TRBD1. Germline lookup yields CDR1 LNHDA and CDR2 SQIVND (reference sequence). This CDR3 has 13 residues. Unmatched junction bases numbered 6, after V lost 6 bases and J lost 7 bases. The CDR3 coding sequence is TGTGCCAGTAGAGGGGACAGGGTGTTTGGCTACACCTTC. Protein: CASRGDRVFGYTF.

This clone was counted a few times. The chain employs TRBV28 and TRBJ2-7; 7 bases are shared with TRBD1. Germline CDR1 and CDR2: MDHEN and SYDVKM. CDR3 length equals 15 residues. Trimming cost V 6 bases and J 0 bases; bases outside gene matches: 8. CDR3 protein: CASSDPTGSSYEQYF. CDR3 bases: TGTGCCAGCAGCGACCCGACAGGGAGCTCCTACGAGCAGTACTTC.

The table lists this clone with a few counts. The gene calls are TRBV9 and TRBJ2-1, with a tentative D call TRBD2 (5 bases). The CDR3 contains 16 residues. Germline values: CDR1 SGDLS, CDR2 YYNGEE. V dropped 0 bases and J dropped 4 bases, with 14 bases sitting between them. In nucleotides, the CDR3 is TGTGCCAGCAGCGTAGGGGCGGGCTTGGGGTACAATGAGCAGTTCTTC. This codes for CASSVGAGLGYNEQFF.

The rearrangement joins TRBV28 to TRBJ2-7; TRBD2 agrees at 9 bases. The CDR3 spans 15 residues. Germline lookup yields CDR1 MDHEN and CDR2 SYDVKM. V trimming: 3 bases; J trimming: 4 bases; junction bases outside the gene matches: 7. Here the CDR3 DNA reads TGTGCCAGCAGTTTGCGCGCTAGCGGGACGTACGAGCAGTACTTC. The encoded protein is CASSLRASGTYEQYF.

This clone has only a few counts. The V and J genes are TRBV7-3 and TRBJ1-3; the D is unclear. The CDR3 spans 14 residues. V lost 0 bases to trimming and J lost 0 bases, with 3 bases between them. CDR1 is SGHTA and CDR2 is FQGTGA in the germline V gene. The CDR3 DNA follows: TGTGCCAGCAGCTTAACCAACTCTGGAAACACCATATATTTT. Its protein is CASSLTNSGNTIYF.

This chain connects TRBV28 to TRBJ1-1; a possible D gene is TRBD1 (5 bases). This CDR3 has 14 residues. V was cut by 4 bases and J by 6 bases, with 15 bases left in between. Looked up from germline, CDR1 is MDHEN and CDR2 is SYDVKM. The CDR3 protein is CASSSAQGYAEAFF. DNA for the CDR3: TGTGCCAGCAGTTCCGCGCAGGGATACGCTGAAGCTTTCTTT.

The CDR3 protein is CASSLDTGNTGELFF. CDR3 DNA: TGTGCCAGCAGTTTAGACACTGGGAACACCGGGGAGCTGTTTTTT. The V call is TRBV28, the J call TRBJ2-2; D not certain. Trimming cost V 2 bases and J 1 base, with 8 bases left between them. This CDR3 has 15 residues. Germline-derived CDR1 and CDR2 are MDHEN and SYDVKM.

This clone was seen more than once but under ten times. As DNA, the CDR3 is TGCGCCAGCAGCGGGGGCCGGCTCACAGATACGCAGTATTTT. The encoded protein is CASSGGRLTDTQYF. The chain carries TRBV5-1 and TRBJ2-3, with D perhaps matching TRBD1 (6 bases). The CDR3 extends over 14 amino acids. CDR1 SGHRS and CDR2 YFSETQ come from the germline V gene. V lost 4 bases and J 2 bases, leaving 11 bases between the germline ends.

V usage is TRBV27 and J usage is TRBJ2-4; D ambiguous. This CDR3 region has 8 residues. Germline lookup yields CDR1 MNHEY and CDR2 SMNVEV (reference sequence). V was pared by 11 bases and J by 8 bases, with 4 bases between. The CDR3 coding sequence is TGTGCCGAGGACATTCAGTACTTC. Translated, it gives CAEDIQYF.

There are a few counts of this clone. The chain links TRBV30 to TRBJ2-7; 14 bases match TRBD2. CDR1 GTSNPN and CDR2 SVGIG come from the germline V gene (reference sequence). The CDR3 runs to 14 residues. The V segment lost 1 base and the J segment 7 bases; nucleotides outside the gene matches: 3. The CDR3 protein is CAWSGLAGGGEQYV. The CDR3 DNA reads TGTGCCTGGAGTGGACTAGCGGGAGGGGGTGAGCAGTACGTC.

V and J are TRBV7-9 and TRBJ2-3, with 13 bases aligning to TRBD2. The J segment lost 3 bases and the V segment lost 1 base, leaving 4 bases of the junction unmatched. This CDR3 region has 17 residues. Germline CDR1 reads SEHNR; CDR2 reads FQNEAQ (reference sequence). CDR3 sequence (DNA): TGTGCCAGCAGCTTAGGGTCGACTAGCGGGAGGACAGATACGCAGTATTTT. Residues: CASSLGSTSGRTDTQYF.

This clone was counted between two and nine times. The chain carries TRBV27 and TRBJ2-7; tentative D call: TRBD1 (5 bases). Germline-derived CDR1 and CDR2 are MNHEY and SMNVEV (reference sequence). This CDR3 contains 14 residues. The V end lost 6 bases, the J end lost 2 bases, and 14 bases lay between the germline ends. Here the CDR3 DNA reads TGTGCCAGCAGAGGACGACAGATACCCTACGAGCAGTACTTC. Translated, it gives CASRGRQIPYEQYF.